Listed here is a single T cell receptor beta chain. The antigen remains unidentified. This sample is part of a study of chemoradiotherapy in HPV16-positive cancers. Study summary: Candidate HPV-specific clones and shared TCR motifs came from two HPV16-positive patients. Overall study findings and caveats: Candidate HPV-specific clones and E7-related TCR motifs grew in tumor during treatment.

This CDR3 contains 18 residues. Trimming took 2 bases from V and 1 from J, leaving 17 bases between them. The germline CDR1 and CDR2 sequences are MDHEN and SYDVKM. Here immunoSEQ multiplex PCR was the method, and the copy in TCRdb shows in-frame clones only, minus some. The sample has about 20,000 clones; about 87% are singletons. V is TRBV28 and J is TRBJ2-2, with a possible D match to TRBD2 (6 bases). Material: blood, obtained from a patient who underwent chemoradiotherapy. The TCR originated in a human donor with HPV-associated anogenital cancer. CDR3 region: CASSLSGIGGVNTGELFF. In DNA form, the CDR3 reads TGTGCCAGCAGTTTAAGTGGAATAGGCGGGGTGAACACCGGGGAGCTGTTTTTT.